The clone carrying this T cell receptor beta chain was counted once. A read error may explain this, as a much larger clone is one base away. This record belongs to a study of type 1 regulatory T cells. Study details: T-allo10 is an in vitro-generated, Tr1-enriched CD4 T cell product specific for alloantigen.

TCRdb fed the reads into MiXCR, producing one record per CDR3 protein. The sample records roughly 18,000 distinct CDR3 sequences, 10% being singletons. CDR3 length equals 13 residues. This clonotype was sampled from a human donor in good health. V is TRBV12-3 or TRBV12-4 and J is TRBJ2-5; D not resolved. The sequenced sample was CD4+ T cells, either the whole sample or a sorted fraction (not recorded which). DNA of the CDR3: TGTGCCAGCAGTTTTAGGTTCCAAGAGCCCCAGTACTTC. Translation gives CASSFRFQEPQYF.